What follows are 15 T cell receptor beta chains derived from one specimen sequenced in a study of T cell responses to AZD1222 COVID-19 vaccine. Assay used: immunoSEQ multiplex PCR; TCRdb lists only in-frame clones, some missing. This table holds some 150,000 clones. Sequencing input: peripheral blood. These TCRs come from an adult in good health.

The chain employs TRBV2 and TRBJ1-4, with TRBD1 as a possible D gene (6 bases). Per the germline V gene, CDR1 is SNHLY and CDR2 is FYNNEI. The CDR3 covers 13 residues. Trimming took off 6 bases at V and 9 bases at J, with 14 bases between the two ends. CDR3 amino acids: CASRVGGAQKLFF. For the CDR3, the DNA is TGTGCCAGCAGGGTTGGGGGGGCCCAAAAACTGTTTTTT. The variable domain in full, with the rest retrieved from reference TRBV2 and TRBJ1-4, is EPEVTQTPSHQVTQMGQEVILRCVPISNHLYFYWYRQILGQKVEFLVSFYNNEISEKSEIFDDQFSVERPDGSNFTLKIRSTKLEDSAMYFCASRVGGAQKLFFGSGTQLSVL.

The V gene is TRBV28, the J gene TRBJ1-2; TRBD1 is a possible D gene (5 bases). The CDR3 covers 12 residues. The V and J ends lost 7 bases and 8 bases respectively, with 14 bases between them. The germline V gene encodes CDR1 MDHEN and CDR2 SYDVKM. CDR3 loop: CASNQGSRGYTF. Written as DNA, the CDR3 is TGTGCCAGCAATCAGGGCTCCCGGGGCTACACCTTC.

The chain uses TRBV29-1 and TRBJ2-5; D gene ambiguous. The V end was cut by 3 bases, the J end by 4 bases, with 12 bases between. CDR1 and CDR2 (germline): SQVTM, ANQGSEA. The CDR3 is made up of 13 amino acids. CDR3 sequence reads: CSVDVGRRETQYF. The CDR3 region has the DNA TGCAGCGTTGACGTAGGGCGCCGAGAGACCCAGTACTTC.

The CDR3 protein is CASSLGGAETQYF. For the CDR3, the DNA is TGCGCCAGCAGCTTGGGGGGTGCGGAGACCCAGTACTTC. This chain uses TRBV5-1 with TRBJ2-5; unclear D gene. The germline V gene encodes CDR1 SGHRS and CDR2 YFSETQ. Deletions cut 0 bases from V and 5 bases from J, with 8 bases between. CDR3 length: 13 residues. Looking up the rest from reference TRBV5-1 and TRBJ2-5 gives the full variable domain: KAGVTQTPRYLIKTRGQQVTLSCSPISGHRSVSWYQQTPGQGLQFLFEYFSETQRNKGNFPGRFSGRQFSNSRSEMNVSTLELGDSALYLCASSLGGAETQYFGPGTRLLVL.

V is TRBV15 and J is TRBJ2-1; 8 positions agree with TRBD1. With 5 bases clipped from V and 7 bases from J, the junction kept 19 bases outside the gene matches. From germline, CDR1 is LNHNV and CDR2 YYDKDF (reference sequence). The CDR3 is 18 amino acids. CDR3 DNA: TGTGCCACCAGCTCAAAGATCGGGCCAGGGACAGGAAGGAATGAGCAGTTCTTC. As protein: CATSSKIGPGTGRNEQFF.

J is TRBJ2-3 and V is TRBV7-2; the D is unclear. The CDR3 runs 15 residues. Germline V lookup: CDR1 SGHTA, CDR2 FQGNSA. Trimming cost V 2 bases and J 1 base, with 10 bases left between them. The CDR3 nucleotides are TGTGCCAGCAGCTTAACCTACGAGGGCACAGATACGCAGTATTTT. The encoded protein is CASSLTYEGTDTQYF.

This rearrangement joins TRBV27 to TRBJ2-1; 7 bases are a match to TRBD2. V trimming: 6 bases; J trimming: 7 bases; junction bases outside the gene matches: 12. The germline CDR1 and CDR2 sequences are MNHEY and SMNVEV (reference sequence). CDR3 size: 15 residues. CDR3 loop: CASRGLKIGWNEQFF. The CDR3 region has the DNA TGTGCCAGCAGGGGACTAAAAATCGGGTGGAATGAGCAGTTCTTC.

This chain uses TRBV20-1 with TRBJ2-1; the match to TRBD2 covers 11 bases. J was trimmed by 16 bases and V by 5 bases; bases with no gene match: 7. The CDR3 is made up of 11 amino acids. Germline lookup yields CDR1 DFQATT and CDR2 SNEGSKA (reference sequence). CDR3 sequence (DNA): TGCAGTGCTTTACTAGCGGGGGTACAATTCTTC. Encoded protein: CSALLAGVQFF.

The V and J genes are TRBV11-2 and TRBJ2-1, with 12 bases that match TRBD2. The CDR3 is 15 amino acids. V shed 0 bases and J 10 bases; nucleotides not matched to a gene: 4. The germline gives CDR1 SGHAT, CDR2 FQNNGV. The CDR3 protein is CASSLEGTSGSEQFF. In DNA, the CDR3 is TGTGCCAGCAGCTTAGAAGGGACTAGCGGGTCCGAGCAGTTCTTC.

The chain couples TRBV9 to TRBJ1-1; D might be TRBD1 (6 bases). Per germline, CDR1 SGDLS and CDR2 YYNGEE. V was shortened by 3 bases and J by 1 base, with 7 bases between the two germline ends. This CDR3 is 13 amino acids long. The CDR3 sequence is CASSETGNTEAFF. DNA of the CDR3: TGTGCCAGCAGCGAGACAGGGAACACTGAAGCTTTCTTT.

V gene TRBV18 combines with J gene TRBJ2-3; 11 nucleotides agree with TRBD1. Germline lookup yields CDR1 KGHSH and CDR2 LQKENI. The CDR3 spans 14 residues. The V gene end was trimmed by 4 bases and the J gene end by 4 bases; junction bases not matched to a gene: 1. CDR3 sequence: CASSQGQGADTQYF. In nucleotides, the CDR3 is TGTGCCAGCTCACAGGGACAGGGGGCAGATACGCAGTATTTT. Full variable domain (outside the CDR3, taken from reference TRBV18 and TRBJ2-3): NAGVMQNPRHLVRRRGQEARLRCSPMKGHSHVYWYRQLPEEGLKFMVYLQKENIIDESGMPKERFSAEFPKEGPSILRIQQVVRGDSAAYFCASSQGQGADTQYFGPGTRLTVL.

The J gene is TRBJ1-4, the V gene TRBV15; D is ambiguous. The V gene lost 1 base and the J gene lost 0 bases, with 12 bases spanning the gap. CDR3 length: 17 residues. Per germline, CDR1 LNHNV and CDR2 YYDKDF (reference sequence). CDR3 sequence reads: CATSRASYSATNEKLFF. The CDR3 region has the DNA TGTGCCACCAGCAGAGCCTCCTATTCTGCAACTAATGAAAAACTGTTTTTT.

V and J are TRBV10-1 and TRBJ2-3; 9 bases align to TRBD2. Germline V lookup: CDR1 WNHNN, CDR2 SYGVQD (reference sequence). This CDR3 has 14 residues. After removal of 5 bases from V and 7 bases from J, the junction contained 7 bases not matched to a gene. The CDR3 DNA reads TGCGCCAGCAGTTCCGGGACTAGCACTAATACGCAGTATTTT. Its translation: CASSSGTSTNTQYF.

The V call is TRBV7-9, the J call TRBJ1-2; no definite D call. CDR3 length: 14 residues. The ends were cut back, 1 base at V and 7 bases at J, with 13 bases in the middle. The germline V gene has CDR1 SEHNR and CDR2 FQNEAQ (reference sequence). The CDR3 DNA is TGTGCCAGCAGCTTAGAGGTGGCCGCATTTGGCTACACCTTC. Translated: CASSLEVAAFGYTF.

The chain combines TRBV28 with TRBJ2-7; unclear D gene. CDR1 and CDR2 from the germline V gene are MDHEN and SYDVKM. There are 12 residues in the CDR3. The V end was cut by 3 bases, the J end by 3 bases, with 6 bases between. The CDR3 protein is CASSFASYEQYF. CDR3 sequence (DNA): TGTGCCAGCAGTTTTGCTAGCTACGAGCAGTACTTC.